The following is a T cell receptor (beta chain) sequence with its context. Other DNA sequences in this specimen translate into the identical CDR3. This specimen comes from a study of blood T cell repertoires in COVID-19. Background on the study: The cDNA or gDNA used as material had been derived from T cells, B-cell-depleted T cells, or PBMCs.

The CDR3 spans 15 residues. Germline V gives CDR1 SNHLY, CDR2 FYNNEI. Trimming pared 1 base from V and 2 bases from J, leaving 8 bases between. As processed by the authors: Estimation of nucleated cell counts relied on the amplification of reference gene primers. Using immunoSEQ multiplex PCR, the repertoire was profiled, and TCRdb retains in-frame clones only, with some absent. V and J calls plus clone size are reproduced from that table; the DNA served to infer D and trimming. The data contain roughly 380,000 clones, 89% of them singletons. V usage is TRBV2 and J usage is TRBJ2-2; D not certain. Sample: peripheral blood. This clonotype originated in a woman in her thirties or forties with COVID-19, enrolled during active disease. CDR3 region: CASSEVRLNTGELFF. CDR3 sequence (DNA): TGTGCCAGCAGTGAAGTGCGACTTAACACCGGGGAGCTGTTTTTT.